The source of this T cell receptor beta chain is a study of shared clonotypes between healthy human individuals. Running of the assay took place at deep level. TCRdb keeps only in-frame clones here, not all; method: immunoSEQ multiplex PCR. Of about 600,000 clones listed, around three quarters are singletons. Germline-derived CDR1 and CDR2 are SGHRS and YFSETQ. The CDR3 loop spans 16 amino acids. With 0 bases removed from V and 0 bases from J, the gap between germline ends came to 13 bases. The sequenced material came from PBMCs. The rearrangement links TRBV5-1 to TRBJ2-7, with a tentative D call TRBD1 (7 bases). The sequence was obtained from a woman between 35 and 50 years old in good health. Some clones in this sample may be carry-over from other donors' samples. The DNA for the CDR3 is TGCGCCAGCAGCTTGGTGGGGGGACAGATCTCCTACGAGCAGTACTTC. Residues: CASSLVGGQISYEQYF.